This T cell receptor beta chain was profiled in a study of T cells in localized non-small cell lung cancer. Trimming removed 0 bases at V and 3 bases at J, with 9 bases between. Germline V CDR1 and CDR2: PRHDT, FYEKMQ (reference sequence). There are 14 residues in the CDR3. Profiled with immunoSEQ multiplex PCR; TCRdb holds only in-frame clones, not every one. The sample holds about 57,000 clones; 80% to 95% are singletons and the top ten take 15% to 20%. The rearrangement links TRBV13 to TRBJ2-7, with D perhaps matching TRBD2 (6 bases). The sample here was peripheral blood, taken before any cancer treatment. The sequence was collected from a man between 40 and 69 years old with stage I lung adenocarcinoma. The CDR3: CASSLGGGGYEQYF. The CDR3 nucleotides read TGTGCCAGCAGCTTAGGGGGAGGAGGCTACGAGCAGTACTTC.